This T cell receptor beta chain was identified in a study of shared clonotypes between healthy human individuals. Details on this clone: A junction end diverges from the germline sequence, so it may reflect a read error.

Using immunoSEQ multiplex PCR, the repertoire was profiled, and TCRdb retains in-frame clones only, with some absent. The sample includes around 2.1 million clones, 90% to 96% seen only once; the top ten take roughly 0.13%. Germline V CDR1 and CDR2: SSHAT, FNYEAQ (reference sequence). The CDR3 spans 12 residues. The chain has TRBV7-7 and TRBJ2-2, with D hard to call. This clonotype was obtained from a young man in good health. Sequencing used naive CD4+ T cells sorted from blood. Regarding subset: CD45RA+ positively selected. CDR3 sequence reads: CASSSESGELFF. The CDR3 region has the DNA TGTGCTAGCAGCTCGGAAAGCGGGGAGCTGTTTTTT. The variable domain in full, with the rest retrieved from reference TRBV7-7 and TRBJ2-2, is GAGVSQSPRYKVTKRGQDVTLRCDPISSHATLYWYQQALGQGPEFLTYFNYEAQPDKSGLPSDRFSAERPEGSISTLTIQRTEQRDSAMYRCASSSESGELFFGEGSRLTVL.